The source of this T cell receptor (beta chain) is a study of metastatic and nonmetastatic thyroid tumors. Details on this clone: This may arise from a read error, as a much more abundant clone is one base away.

Original processing methods: Variation in CDR3 across clinicopathological groups served as the basis for constructing a distant-metastasis classifier in papillary thyroid cancer. From the PCR reads, TCRdb re-called clones with MiXCR. The V and J calls were determined by TCRdb, not by the authors. Of about 85,000 clones listed, approximately 9% were seen once; the top ten hold around 8.8%. No patient had received any treatment before thyroid surgery. In germline, CDR1 is SGDLS, CDR2 YYNGEE. CDR3 length equals 15 residues. The specimen was blood. The receptor was derived from a female donor with papillary thyroid cancer or a benign thyroid nodule (not recorded which). Some clones in this sample may be carry-over from other donors' samples. The chain recombines TRBV9 with TRBJ2-5, with 8 bases identical to TRBD2. Here the CDR3 DNA reads TGTGCCAGCAGCTCCCTCGGGGGGGGGTCTGAGACCCGGTACTTC. Amino acids: CASSSLGGGSETRYF.